This TCR beta chain was identified during a study of cytomegalovirus exposure and HLA in healthy donors. PCR primers comprised 60 Vbeta and 13 Jbeta primers. TCRdb's table, derived via immunoSEQ multiplex PCR, lists solely in-frame clones and lacks some. The sample lists tens of thousands of clones, around 67% seen once, with under 7.5% in the top ten. The CDR3 loop spans 14 amino acids. CDR1 and CDR2 from the germline V gene are SGHRS and YFSETQ. Deletions cut 5 bases from V and 0 bases from J, with 8 bases between. Sequencing was performed on PBMCs. The genes are TRBV5-1 and TRBJ2-2; perhaps TRBD2 as D (6 bases). The source of this sequence is a woman aged 45 to 65 in good health and CMV-seropositive. The DNA for the CDR3 is TGCGCCAGCAGGGAGGGCTCGAACACCGGGGAGCTGTTTTTT. It specifies CASREGSNTGELFF.